Sequencing of this TCR beta chain was carried out in a study of blood T cell repertoires in COVID-19. Across the study: From the United States, Italy and Spain came samples of acute and convalescent COVID-19.

Sequenced by immunoSEQ multiplex PCR; TCRdb stores in-frame clones only, minus some. The sample includes over 350,000 clones, roughly 90% of them seen just once. Germline CDR1 is KGHDR and CDR2 is SFDVKD. The CDR3 is made up of 17 amino acids. With 4 bases clipped from V and 0 bases from J, the junction kept 6 bases outside the gene matches. The chain combines TRBV24-1 with TRBJ2-3; 10 nucleotides match TRBD2. The sample comprised PBMCs or T cells enriched from blood (not recorded which). The TCR sequence derives from a young woman with acute COVID-19. The CDR3 nucleotides read TGTGCCACCAGTGACCCCACTAGCGGGGTTAGCACAGATACGCAGTATTTT. Protein product: CATSDPTSGVSTDTQYF.